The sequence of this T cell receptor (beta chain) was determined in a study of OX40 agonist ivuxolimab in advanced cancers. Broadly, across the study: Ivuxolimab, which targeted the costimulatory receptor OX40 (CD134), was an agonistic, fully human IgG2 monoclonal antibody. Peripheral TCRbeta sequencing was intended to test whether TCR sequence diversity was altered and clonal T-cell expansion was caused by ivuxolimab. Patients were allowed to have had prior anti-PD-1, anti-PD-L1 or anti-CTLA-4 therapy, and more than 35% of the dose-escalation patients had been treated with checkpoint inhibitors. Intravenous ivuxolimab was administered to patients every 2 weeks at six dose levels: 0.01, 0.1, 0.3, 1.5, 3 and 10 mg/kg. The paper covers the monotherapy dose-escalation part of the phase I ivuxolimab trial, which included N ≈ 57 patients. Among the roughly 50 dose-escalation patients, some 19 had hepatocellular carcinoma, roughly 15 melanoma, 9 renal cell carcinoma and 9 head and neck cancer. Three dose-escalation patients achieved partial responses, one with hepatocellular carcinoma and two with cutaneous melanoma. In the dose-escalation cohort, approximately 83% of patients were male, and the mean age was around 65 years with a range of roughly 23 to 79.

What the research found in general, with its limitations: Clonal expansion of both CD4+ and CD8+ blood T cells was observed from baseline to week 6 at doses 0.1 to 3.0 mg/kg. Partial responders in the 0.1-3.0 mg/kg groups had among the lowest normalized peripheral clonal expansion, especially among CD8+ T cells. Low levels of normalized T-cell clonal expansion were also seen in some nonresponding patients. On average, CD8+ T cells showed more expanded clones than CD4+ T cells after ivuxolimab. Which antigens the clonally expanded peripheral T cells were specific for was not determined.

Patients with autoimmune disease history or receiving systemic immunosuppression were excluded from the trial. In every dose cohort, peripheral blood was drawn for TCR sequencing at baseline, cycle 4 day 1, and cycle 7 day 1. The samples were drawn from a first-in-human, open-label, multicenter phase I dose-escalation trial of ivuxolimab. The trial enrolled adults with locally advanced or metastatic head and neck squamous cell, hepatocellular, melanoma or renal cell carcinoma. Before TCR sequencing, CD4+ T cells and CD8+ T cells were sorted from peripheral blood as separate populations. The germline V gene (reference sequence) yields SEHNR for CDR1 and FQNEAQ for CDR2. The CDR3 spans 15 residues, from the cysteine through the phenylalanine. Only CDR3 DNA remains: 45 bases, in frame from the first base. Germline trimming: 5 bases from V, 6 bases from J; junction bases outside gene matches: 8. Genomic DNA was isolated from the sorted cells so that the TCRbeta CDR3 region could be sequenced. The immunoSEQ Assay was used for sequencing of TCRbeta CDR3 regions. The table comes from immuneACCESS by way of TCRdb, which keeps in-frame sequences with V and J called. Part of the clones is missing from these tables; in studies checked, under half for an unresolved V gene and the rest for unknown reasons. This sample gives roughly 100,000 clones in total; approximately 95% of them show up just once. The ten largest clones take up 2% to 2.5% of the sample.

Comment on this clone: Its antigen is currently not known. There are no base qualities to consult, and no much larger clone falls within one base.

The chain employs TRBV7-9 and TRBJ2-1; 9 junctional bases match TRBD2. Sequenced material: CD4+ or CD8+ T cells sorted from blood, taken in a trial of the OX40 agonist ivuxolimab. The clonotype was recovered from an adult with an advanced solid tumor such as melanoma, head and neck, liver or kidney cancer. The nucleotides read TGTGCCAGCAGCCCCCCGGGACTAGCTTTCAATGAGCAGTTCTTC. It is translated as CASSPPGLAFNEQFF.